This entry lists 13 T cell receptor beta chains sequenced from one sample in a study of blood T cell repertoires in COVID-19. Only in-frame clones appear in the TCRdb table, and some are missing; sequencing was by immunoSEQ multiplex PCR. The sample lists 200,000 to 250,000 clones, about nine tenths occurring once. The material sequenced was peripheral blood. These receptors all stem from a woman aged 45-59 years with acute or convalescent COVID-19.

This sequence joins TRBV30 and TRBJ2-2; 8 bases are a match to TRBD1. Germline trimming cut 2 bases from V and 7 bases from J; bases unmatched to any gene: 3. The CDR3 is 13 residues long. Germline V gene lookup returns CDR1 GTSNPN and CDR2 SVGIG (reference sequence). CDR3 loop: CAWSTGGIGELFF. Here the CDR3 DNA reads TGTGCCTGGAGTACAGGGGGAATCGGGGAGCTGTTTTTT. Variable domain in full (rest from reference TRBV30 and TRBJ2-2): SQTIHQWPATLVQPVGSPLSLECTVEGTSNPNLYWYRQAAGRGLQLLFYSVGIGQISSEVPQNLSASRPQDRQFILSSKKLLLSDSGFYLCAWSTGGIGELFFGEGSRLTVL.

The V and J genes are TRBV12-5 and TRBJ1-5; unclear D gene. The CDR3 totals 14 residues. The germline gives CDR1 LGHNT, CDR2 FRNRAP. V gave up 1 base and J gave up 0 bases, with 4 bases separating them. In DNA form, the CDR3 reads TGTGCTAGTGGTTTGGAGCCTAGCAATCAGCCCCAGCATTTT. Translating gives CASGLEPSNQPQHF. Filled out from reference TRBV12-5 and TRBJ1-5, the complete variable domain reads DARVTQTPRHKVTEMGQEVTMRCQPILGHNTVFWYRQTMMQGLELLAYFRNRAPLDDSGMPKDRFSAEMPDATLATLKIQPSEPRDSAVYFCASGLEPSNQPQHFGDGTRLSIL.

The V call is TRBV7-6, the J call TRBJ2-7, with 11 bases matching TRBD2. This CDR3 region has 16 residues. V lost 5 bases and J lost 4; bases outside the gene matches: 10. CDR1 and CDR2 from the germline V gene are SGHVS and FNYEAQ. The CDR3 DNA is TGTGCCAGCAGCCAGGTAGCGGGAGGGCGAGATTACGAGCAGTACTTC. Its protein is CASSQVAGGRDYEQYF.

On this clone itself: The junction differs from germline at one of its ends, possibly a read error. The rearrangement uses TRBV28 and TRBJ2-7; D ambiguous. Germline CDR1 MDHEN, CDR2 SYDVKM. The CDR3 is 12 residues long. The CDR3 bases are TGTGCCAGCAGTTTATTGTCCTCCGAGCAGTACTTC. Translation gives CASSLLSSEQYF.

The gene calls are TRBV6-2 or TRBV6-3 and TRBJ2-1; 14 positions agree with TRBD2. After removal of 1 base from V and 2 bases from J, the junction contained 10 bases not matched to a gene. CDR3 length equals 20 residues. Germline values: CDR1 MNHEY, CDR2 SVGEGT. In DNA, the CDR3 is TGTGCCAGCAGTTACTTTGGGACTAGCGGGAGAGAAAGCACCTACAATGAGCAGTTCTTC. Amino acids: CASSYFGTSGRESTYNEQFF.

The chain combines TRBV6-5 with TRBJ2-2; 10 positions agree with TRBD1. CDR3 size: 13 residues. The ends lost 6 bases at V and 6 bases at J; junction bases unmatched: 1. CDR1 and CDR2 (germline): MNHEY, SVGAGI. The CDR3 DNA reads TGTGCCAGCAGCGGACAGGGGGCCGGGGAGCTGTTTTTT. Its protein is CASSGQGAGELFF.

This clone was recorded a few times. V is TRBV5-1 and J is TRBJ1-2; tentatively, D is TRBD1 (6 bases). V was cut by 0 bases and J by 6 bases, with 12 bases left in between. CDR3 length: 14 amino acids. Per germline, CDR1 SGHRS and CDR2 YFSETQ. The CDR3 reads CASSLGQVVDGYTF. In DNA, the CDR3 is TGCGCCAGCAGCTTGGGACAGGTGGTGGATGGCTACACCTTC.

This clone was found once. Relative to the germline gene, one junction end is altered; a read error may explain this. This rearrangement joins TRBV4-1 to TRBJ2-5, with 11 bases fitting TRBD2. This CDR3 region has 13 residues. CDR1 and CDR2 from the germline V gene are MGHRA and YSYEKL. CDR3 coding DNA: TGCGCCAGCAGCCAACCACTAGCGGGAGAGGTGGACTTC. It is translated as CASSQPLAGEVDF.

V usage is TRBV7-2 and J usage is TRBJ2-5, with TRBD2 matching 11 bases. The CDR3 runs 15 residues. CDR1 is SGHTA and CDR2 is FQGNSA in the germline V gene. V lost 5 bases, J lost 0 bases, and 2 bases stayed unmatched. In DNA, the CDR3 is TGTGCCAGCAGCCCTAGCGGGAGGAACCAAGAGACCCAGTACTTC. It yields the protein CASSPSGRNQETQYF.

V and J are TRBV10-1 and TRBJ2-2; D is uncertain. The CDR3 covers 15 residues. Trimming pared 1 base from V and 1 base from J, leaving 7 bases between. The V gene's germline CDR1 is WNHNN and CDR2 SYGVQD (reference sequence). DNA of the CDR3: TGCGCCAGCAGTGAGTTTCGAGGGAACACCGGGGAGCTGTTTTTT. Protein product: CASSEFRGNTGELFF.

This chain joins TRBV12-3 or TRBV12-4 and TRBJ2-7; D uncertain. The CDR3 sequence is 13 residues long. Trimming cost V 7 bases and J 4 bases, with 14 bases left between them. The DNA of the CDR3 is TGTGCCAGCACCCTAGTCGGATCGTACGAGCAGTACTTC. Translating gives CASTLVGSYEQYF.

The rearrangement uses TRBV2 and TRBJ1-3; tentative D call: TRBD1 (6 bases). Per the germline V gene, CDR1 is SNHLY and CDR2 is FYNNEI. V was clipped by 9 bases and J by 2 bases, with 11 bases between them. This CDR3 has 13 residues. CDR3 nucleotides: TGTGCCAGACAGGGCTTAGCTGGAAACACCATATATTTT. It translates to CARQGLAGNTIYF.

This sequence joins TRBV5-1 and TRBJ1-6; D is uncertain. V dropped 3 bases and J dropped 0 bases, with 7 bases sitting between them. CDR1 SGHRS and CDR2 YFSETQ come from the germline V gene. The CDR3 covers 15 residues. The CDR3 loop is CASSYGSSYNSPLHF. DNA of the CDR3: TGCGCCAGCAGCTATGGGAGCTCCTATAATTCACCCCTCCACTTT.